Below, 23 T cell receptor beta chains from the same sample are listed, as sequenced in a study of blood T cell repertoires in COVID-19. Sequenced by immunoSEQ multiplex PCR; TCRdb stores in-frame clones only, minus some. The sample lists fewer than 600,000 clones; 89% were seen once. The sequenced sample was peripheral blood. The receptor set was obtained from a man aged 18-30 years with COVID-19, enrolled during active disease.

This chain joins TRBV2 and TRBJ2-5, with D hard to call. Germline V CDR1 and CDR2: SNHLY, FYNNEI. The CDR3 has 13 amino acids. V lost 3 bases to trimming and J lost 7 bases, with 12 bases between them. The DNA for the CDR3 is TGTGCCAGCAGTGATGTTACAGCAAGGACCCAGTACTTC. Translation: CASSDVTARTQYF.

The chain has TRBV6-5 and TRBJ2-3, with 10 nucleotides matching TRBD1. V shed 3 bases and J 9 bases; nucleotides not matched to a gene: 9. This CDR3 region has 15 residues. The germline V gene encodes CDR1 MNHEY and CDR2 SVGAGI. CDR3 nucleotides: TGTGCCAGCAGTTATTCGGGACAGGGGAGGAACACGCAGTATTTT. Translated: CASSYSGQGRNTQYF.

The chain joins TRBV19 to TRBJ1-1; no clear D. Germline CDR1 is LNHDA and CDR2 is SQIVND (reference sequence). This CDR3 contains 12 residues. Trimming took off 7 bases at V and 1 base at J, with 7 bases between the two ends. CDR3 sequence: CASKETNTEAFF. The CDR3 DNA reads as TGTGCCAGTAAGGAGACGAACACTGAAGCTTTCTTT.

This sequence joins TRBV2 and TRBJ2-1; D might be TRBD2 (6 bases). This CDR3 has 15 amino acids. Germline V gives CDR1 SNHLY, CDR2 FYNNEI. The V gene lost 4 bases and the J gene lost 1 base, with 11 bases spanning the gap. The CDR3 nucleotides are TGTGCCAGCAGTGTATTCGCGGGGTCCTACAATGAGCAGTTCTTC. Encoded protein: CASSVFAGSYNEQFF.

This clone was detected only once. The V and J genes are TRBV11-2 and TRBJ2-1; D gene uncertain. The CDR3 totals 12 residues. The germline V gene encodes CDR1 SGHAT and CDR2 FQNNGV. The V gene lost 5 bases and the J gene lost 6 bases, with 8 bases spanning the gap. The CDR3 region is CASSPTSNEQFF. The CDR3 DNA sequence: TGTGCCAGCAGCCCAACATCCAATGAGCAGTTCTTC.

The CDR3 nucleotides are TGTGCCAGCAGTTTTTCCCGGAACACTGAAGCTTTCTTT. Encoded protein: CASSFSRNTEAFF. The V and J genes are TRBV12-3 or TRBV12-4 and TRBJ1-1; D remains ambiguous. The CDR3 runs 13 residues. The ends were cut back, 3 bases at V and 1 base at J, with 6 bases in the middle.

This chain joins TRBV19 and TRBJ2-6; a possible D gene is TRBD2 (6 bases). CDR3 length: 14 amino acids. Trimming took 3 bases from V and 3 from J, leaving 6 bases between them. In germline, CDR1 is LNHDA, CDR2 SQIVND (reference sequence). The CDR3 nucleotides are TGTGCCAGTAGTATCGGGAGTGGGGCCAACGTCCTGACTTTC. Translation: CASSIGSGANVLTF.

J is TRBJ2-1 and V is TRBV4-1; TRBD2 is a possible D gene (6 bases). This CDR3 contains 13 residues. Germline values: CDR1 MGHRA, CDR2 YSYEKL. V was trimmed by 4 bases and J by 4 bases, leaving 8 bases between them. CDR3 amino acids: CASSLGLYNEQFF. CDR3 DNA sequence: TGCGCCAGCAGCCTGGGACTTTACAATGAGCAGTTCTTC.

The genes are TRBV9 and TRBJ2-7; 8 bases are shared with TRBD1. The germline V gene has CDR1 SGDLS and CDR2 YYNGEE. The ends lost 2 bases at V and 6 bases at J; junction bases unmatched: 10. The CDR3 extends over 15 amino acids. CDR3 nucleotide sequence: TGTGCCAGCAGCGTCCAACAGGGGGAAACGGGCGAGCAGTACTTC. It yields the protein CASSVQQGETGEQYF.

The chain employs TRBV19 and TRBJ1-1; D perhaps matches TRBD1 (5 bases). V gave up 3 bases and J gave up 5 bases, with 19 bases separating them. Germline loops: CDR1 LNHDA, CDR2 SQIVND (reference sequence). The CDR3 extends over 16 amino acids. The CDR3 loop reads CASSISAGLAGTEAFF. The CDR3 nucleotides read TGTGCCAGTAGTATTTCCGCAGGGCTCGCGGGGACTGAAGCTTTCTTT. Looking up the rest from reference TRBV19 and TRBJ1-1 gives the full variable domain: DGGITQSPKYLFRKEGQNVTLSCEQNLNHDAMYWYRQDPGQGLRLIYYSQIVNDFQKGDIAEGYSVSREKKESFPLTVTSAQKNPTAFYLCASSISAGLAGTEAFFGQGTRLTVV.

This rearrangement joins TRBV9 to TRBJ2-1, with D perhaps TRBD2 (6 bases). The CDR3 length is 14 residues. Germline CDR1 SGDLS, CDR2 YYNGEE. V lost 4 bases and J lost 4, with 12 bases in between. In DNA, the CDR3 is TGTGCCAGCAGCCCGGCGGACTATTACAATGAGCAGTTCTTC. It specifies CASSPADYYNEQFF.

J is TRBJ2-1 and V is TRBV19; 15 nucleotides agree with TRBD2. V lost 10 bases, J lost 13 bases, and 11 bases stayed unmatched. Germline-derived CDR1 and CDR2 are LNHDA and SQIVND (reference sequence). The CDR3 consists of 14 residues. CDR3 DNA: TGTGCCACCCAGCCCCGGACTAGCGGGAGGGGTCAGTTCTTC. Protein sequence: CATQPRTSGRGQFF.

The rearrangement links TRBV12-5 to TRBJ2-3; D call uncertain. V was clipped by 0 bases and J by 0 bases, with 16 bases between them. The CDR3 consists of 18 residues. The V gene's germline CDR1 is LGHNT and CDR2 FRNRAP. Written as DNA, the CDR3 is TGTGCTAGTGGTTTGGTATCGGAGCTTCTCGGTAGCACAGATACGCAGTATTTT. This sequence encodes CASGLVSELLGSTDTQYF.

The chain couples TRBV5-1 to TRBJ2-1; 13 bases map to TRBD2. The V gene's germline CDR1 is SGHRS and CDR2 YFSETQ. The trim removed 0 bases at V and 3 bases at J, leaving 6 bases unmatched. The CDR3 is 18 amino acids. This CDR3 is CASSLVGLAGSIYNEQFF. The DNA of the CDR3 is TGCGCCAGCAGCTTGGTGGGACTAGCGGGAAGTATCTACAATGAGCAGTTCTTC.

Written as DNA, the CDR3 is TGCGCCAGCAGGGGGCAGAATGAAAAACTGTTTTTT. This encodes CASRGQNEKLFF. The chain joins TRBV5-1 to TRBJ1-4, with D perhaps TRBD1 (5 bases). This CDR3 spans 12 amino acids. Germline CDR1 is SGHRS and CDR2 is YFSETQ. Trimming pared 5 bases from V and 5 bases from J, leaving 7 bases between.

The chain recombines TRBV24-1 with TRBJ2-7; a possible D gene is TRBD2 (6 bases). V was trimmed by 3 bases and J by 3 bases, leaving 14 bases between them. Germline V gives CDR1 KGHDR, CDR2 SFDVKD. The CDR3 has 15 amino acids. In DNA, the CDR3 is TGTGCCACCAGTGATCCGCCAGCGGGCCACTACGAGCAGTACTTC. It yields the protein CATSDPPAGHYEQYF.

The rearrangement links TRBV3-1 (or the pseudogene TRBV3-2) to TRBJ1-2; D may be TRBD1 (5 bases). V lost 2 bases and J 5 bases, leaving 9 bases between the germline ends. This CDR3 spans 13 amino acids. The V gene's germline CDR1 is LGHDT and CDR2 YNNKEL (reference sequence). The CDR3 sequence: CASSQRTRYGYTF. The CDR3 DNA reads TGTGCCAGCAGCCAACGGACACGTTATGGCTACACCTTC.

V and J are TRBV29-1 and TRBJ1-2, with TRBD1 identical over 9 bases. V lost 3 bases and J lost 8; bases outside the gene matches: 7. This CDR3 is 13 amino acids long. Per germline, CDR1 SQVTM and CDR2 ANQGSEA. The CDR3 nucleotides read TGCAGCGTTGATAGGAGGGACAGGGACGGCTACACCTTC. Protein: CSVDRRDRDGYTF.

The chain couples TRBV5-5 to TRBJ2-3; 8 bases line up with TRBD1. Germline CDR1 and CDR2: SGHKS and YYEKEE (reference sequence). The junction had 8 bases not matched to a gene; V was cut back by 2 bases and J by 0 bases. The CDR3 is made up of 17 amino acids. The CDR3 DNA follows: TGTGCCAGCAGCTTCCGAAACAGGGGGACTAGCACAGATACGCAGTATTTT. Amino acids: CASSFRNRGTSTDTQYF.

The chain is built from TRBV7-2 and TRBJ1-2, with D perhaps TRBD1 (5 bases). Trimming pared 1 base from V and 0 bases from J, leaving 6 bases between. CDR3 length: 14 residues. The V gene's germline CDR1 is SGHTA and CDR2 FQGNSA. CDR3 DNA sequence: TGTGCCAGCAGCTTAGGACAGACTAACTATGGCTACACCTTC. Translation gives CASSLGQTNYGYTF.

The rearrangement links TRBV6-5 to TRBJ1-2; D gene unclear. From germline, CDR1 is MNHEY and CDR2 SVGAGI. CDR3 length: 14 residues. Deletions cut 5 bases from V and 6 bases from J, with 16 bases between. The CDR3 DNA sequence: TGTGCCAGCAGTCCCCTTGACTGGAATGATGGCTACACCTTC. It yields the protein CASSPLDWNDGYTF.

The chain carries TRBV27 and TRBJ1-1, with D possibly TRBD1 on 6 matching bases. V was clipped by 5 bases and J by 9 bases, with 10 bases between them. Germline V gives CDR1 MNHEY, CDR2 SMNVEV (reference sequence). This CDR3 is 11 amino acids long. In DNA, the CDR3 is TGTGCCAGCAGTGGTCAGGGGCAAGCTTTCTTT. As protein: CASSGQGQAFF.

The CDR3 DNA sequence: TGTGCCAGCAGCTCCTATGGAGAGGCTGAAGCTTTCTTT. Translating gives CASSSYGEAEAFF. This sequence joins TRBV11-3 and TRBJ1-1; D call uncertain. V was cut by 4 bases and J by 6 bases, with 12 bases left in between. In germline, CDR1 is SGHNT, CDR2 YENEEA. The CDR3 is 13 amino acids.